This paragraph reports one TCR beta chain. As originally analysed: The authors estimated nucleated cell counts from reference gene primer amplification. Libraries were prepared by immunoSEQ multiplex PCR; TCRdb keeps only in-frame clonotypes and omits some of them. The DNA was the basis for D and trimming; V, J and clone size are from that table. The profile covers 80,000 to 95,000 clones, with 65% to 85% appearing a single time and around a quarter taken by the ten largest. Between the trimmed V and J ends, which lost 4 bases and 1 base, there was a span of 16 bases. Germline loops: CDR1 SGHAT, CDR2 FQNNGV. The CDR3 has 16 amino acids. These data belong to a study of blood T cell repertoires in COVID-19. Study information: The United States, Italy and Spain were the sources of the acute and convalescent COVID-19 samples.

This TCR was recovered from an elderly man with active or convalescent COVID-19. The sample consisted of peripheral blood. The chain uses TRBV11-2 and TRBJ1-1, with TRBD1 as a possible D gene (6 bases). The CDR3 protein is CASSYHPGTWNTEAFF. DNA of the CDR3: TGTGCCAGCAGCTACCATCCCGGGACATGGAACACTGAAGCTTTCTTT. Filled out from reference TRBV11-2 and TRBJ1-1, the complete variable domain reads EAGVAQSPRYKIIEKRQSVAFWCNPISGHATLYWYQQILGQGPKLLIQFQNNGVVDDSQLPKDRFSAERLKGVDSTLKIQPAKLEDSAVYLCASSYHPGTWNTEAFFGQGTRLTVV.